This T cell receptor beta chain was obtained from a study of OX40 agonist ivuxolimab in advanced cancers. Background on the study: The diagnoses of dose-escalation patients were hepatocellular carcinoma, melanoma, renal cell or head and neck cancer. Among those enrolled, mean age was approximately 62 years (range about 23 to 85) and approximately 80% were male.

TCRdb's table, derived via immunoSEQ multiplex PCR, lists solely in-frame clones and lacks some. Of some 100,000 clones detected, approximately 90% appear once; the ten largest clones hold roughly 0.3%. Study-wide results and limits: Dose levels from 0.1 to 3.0 mg/kg saw CD4+ and CD8+ blood T cells expand clonally by week 6.

As regards this clone: No antigen is known for it.

This sequence originates from an adult with an advanced solid tumor such as melanoma, head and neck, liver or kidney cancer. Sample: CD4+ or CD8+ T cells sorted from blood, taken in a trial of the OX40 agonist ivuxolimab.

The CDR3 DNA sequence: TGTGCCAGCAGCTCAGGGGGGTTCGGGGAGACCCAGTACTTC. Translated: CASSSGGFGETQYF. The chain joins TRBV11-2 to TRBJ2-5; TRBD1 might be the D (7 bases). The V end lost 4 bases, the J end lost 5 bases, and 14 bases lay between the germline ends. Germline CDR1 reads SGHAT; CDR2 reads FQNNGV. The CDR3 sequence is 14 residues long.